The clone carrying this T cell receptor beta chain was detected once. Authors' processing steps: Estimation of nucleated cell counts relied on the amplification of reference gene primers. Only in-frame clones appear in the TCRdb table, and some are missing; sequencing was by immunoSEQ multiplex PCR. That table gives V, J and clone size, and the DNA gave D and trimming. The repertoire includes around 400,000 clones, approximately 90% of them detected once, and roughly 1.4% sits in the top ten. CDR3 length: 16 amino acids. Trimming took off 0 bases at V and 0 bases at J, with 12 bases between the two ends. Looked up from germline, CDR1 is SGHTS and CDR2 is YDEGEE. Cohort assignment relied on participant-reported clinical history. Up to 2 weeks before entering the study, exposed participants had met a COVID-19 case. The sample originates from a study of blood T cell repertoires in COVID-19. Study information: The cDNA or gDNA used as material had been derived from T cells, B-cell-depleted T cells, or PBMCs.

V gene TRBV5-8 combines with J gene TRBJ1-1; D is possibly TRBD1 (5 bases). Sequenced material: PBMCs or T cells enriched from blood (not recorded which). The receptor was derived from a woman younger than 30 who had been exposed to COVID-19. CDR3 amino acids: CASSLVGGGLNTEAFF. The CDR3 DNA reads as TGTGCCAGCAGCTTGGTCGGGGGAGGCTTGAACACTGAAGCTTTCTTT.